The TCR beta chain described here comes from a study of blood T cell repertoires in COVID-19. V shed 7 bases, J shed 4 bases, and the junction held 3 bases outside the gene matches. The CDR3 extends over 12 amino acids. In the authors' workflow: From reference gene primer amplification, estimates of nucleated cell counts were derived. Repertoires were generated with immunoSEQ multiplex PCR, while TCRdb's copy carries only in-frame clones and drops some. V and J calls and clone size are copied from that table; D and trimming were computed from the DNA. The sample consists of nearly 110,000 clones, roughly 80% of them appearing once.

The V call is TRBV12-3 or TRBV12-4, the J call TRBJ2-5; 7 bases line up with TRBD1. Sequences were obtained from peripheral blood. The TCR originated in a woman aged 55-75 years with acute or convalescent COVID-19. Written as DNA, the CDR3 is TGTGCCAGCAACCGACAGGGAGAGACCCAGTACTTC. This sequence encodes CASNRQGETQYF.